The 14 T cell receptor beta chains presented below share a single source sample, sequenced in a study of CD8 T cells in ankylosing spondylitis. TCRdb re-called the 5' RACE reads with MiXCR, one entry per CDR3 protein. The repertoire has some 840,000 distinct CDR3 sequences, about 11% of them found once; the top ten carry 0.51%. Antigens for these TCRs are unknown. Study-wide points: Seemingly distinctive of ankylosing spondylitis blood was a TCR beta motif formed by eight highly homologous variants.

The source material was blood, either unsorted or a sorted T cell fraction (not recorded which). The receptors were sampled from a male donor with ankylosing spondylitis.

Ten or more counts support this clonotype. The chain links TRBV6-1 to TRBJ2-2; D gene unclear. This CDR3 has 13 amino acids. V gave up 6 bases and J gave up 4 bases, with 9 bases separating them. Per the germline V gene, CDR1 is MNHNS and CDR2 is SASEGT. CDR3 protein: CASRPYFTGELFF. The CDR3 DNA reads TGTGCCAGCAGACCTTATTTCACCGGGGAGCTGTTTTTT.

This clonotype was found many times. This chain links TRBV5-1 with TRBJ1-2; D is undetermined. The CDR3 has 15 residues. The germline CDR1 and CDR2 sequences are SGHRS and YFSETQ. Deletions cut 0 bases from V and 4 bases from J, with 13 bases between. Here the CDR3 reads CASSLGVARGYGYTF. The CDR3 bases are TGCGCCAGCAGCTTGGGGGTGGCCAGAGGCTATGGCTACACCTTC.

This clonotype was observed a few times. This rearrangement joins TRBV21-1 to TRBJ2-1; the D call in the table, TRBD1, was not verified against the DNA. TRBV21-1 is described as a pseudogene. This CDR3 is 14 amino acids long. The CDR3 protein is CADPGQGDVNEQFF. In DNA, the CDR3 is TGTGCCGACCCGGGACAGGGGGATGTCAATGAGCAGTTCTTC.

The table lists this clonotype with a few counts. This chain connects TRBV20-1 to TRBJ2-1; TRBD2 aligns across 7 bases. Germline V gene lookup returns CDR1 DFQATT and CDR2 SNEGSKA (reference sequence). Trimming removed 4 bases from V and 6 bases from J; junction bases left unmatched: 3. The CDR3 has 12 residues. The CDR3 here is CSAIQRGNEQFF. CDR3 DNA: TGCAGTGCTATCCAGCGGGGCAATGAGCAGTTCTTC.

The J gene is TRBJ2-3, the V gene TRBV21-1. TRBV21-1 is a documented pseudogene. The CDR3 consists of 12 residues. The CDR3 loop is CASSKAGDTQYF. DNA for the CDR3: TGTGCCAGCAGCAAAGCTGGGGATACGCAGTATTTT.

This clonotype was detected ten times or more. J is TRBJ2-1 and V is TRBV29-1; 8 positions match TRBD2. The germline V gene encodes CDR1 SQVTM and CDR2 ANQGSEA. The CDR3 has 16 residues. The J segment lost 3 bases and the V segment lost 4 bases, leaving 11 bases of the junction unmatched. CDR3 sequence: CSVVKLTSGYYNEQFF. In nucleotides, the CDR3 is TGCAGCGTTGTAAAGTTAACTAGCGGTTACTACAATGAGCAGTTCTTC.

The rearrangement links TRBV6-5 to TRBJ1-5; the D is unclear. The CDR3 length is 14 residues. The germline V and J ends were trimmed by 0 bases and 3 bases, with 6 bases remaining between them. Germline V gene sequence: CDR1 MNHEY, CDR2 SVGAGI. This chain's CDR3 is CASSYSGFNQPQHF. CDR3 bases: TGTGCCAGCAGTTACTCGGGGTTCAATCAGCCCCAGCATTTT.

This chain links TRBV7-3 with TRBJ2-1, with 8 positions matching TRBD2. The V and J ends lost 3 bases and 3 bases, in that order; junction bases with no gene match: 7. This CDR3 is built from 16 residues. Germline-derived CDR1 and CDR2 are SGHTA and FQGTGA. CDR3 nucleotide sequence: TGTGCCAGCAGCTTTTCGGGGGGGGTTGACTACAATGAGCAGTTCTTC. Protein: CASSFSGGVDYNEQFF.

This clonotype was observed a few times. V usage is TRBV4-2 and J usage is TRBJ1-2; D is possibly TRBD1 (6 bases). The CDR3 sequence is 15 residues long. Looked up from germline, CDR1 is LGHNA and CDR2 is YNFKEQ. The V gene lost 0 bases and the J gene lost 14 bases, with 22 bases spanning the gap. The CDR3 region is CASSQEYHSGTLITF. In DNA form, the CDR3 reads TGTGCCAGCAGCCAAGAGTATCATTCCGGGACACTCATTACCTTC.

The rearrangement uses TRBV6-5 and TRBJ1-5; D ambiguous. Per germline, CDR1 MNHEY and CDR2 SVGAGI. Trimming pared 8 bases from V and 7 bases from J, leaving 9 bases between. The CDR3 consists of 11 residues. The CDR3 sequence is CASVVCQPQHF. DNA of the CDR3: TGTGCCAGCGTAGTTTGCCAGCCCCAGCATTTT.

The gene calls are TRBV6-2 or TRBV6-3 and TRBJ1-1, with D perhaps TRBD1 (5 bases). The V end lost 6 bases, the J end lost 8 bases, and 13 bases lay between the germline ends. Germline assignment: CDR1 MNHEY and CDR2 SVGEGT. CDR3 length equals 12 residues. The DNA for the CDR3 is TGTGCCAGCAGCAGGAGTCAGGGCGAAGCTTTCTTT. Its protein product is CASSRSQGEAFF.

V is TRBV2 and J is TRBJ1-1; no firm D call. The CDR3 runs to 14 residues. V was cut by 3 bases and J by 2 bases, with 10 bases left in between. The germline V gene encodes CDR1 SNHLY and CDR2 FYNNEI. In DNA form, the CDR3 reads TGTGCCAGCAGTGATGAGGGCTCTAACACTGAAGCTTTCTTT. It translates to CASSDEGSNTEAFF.

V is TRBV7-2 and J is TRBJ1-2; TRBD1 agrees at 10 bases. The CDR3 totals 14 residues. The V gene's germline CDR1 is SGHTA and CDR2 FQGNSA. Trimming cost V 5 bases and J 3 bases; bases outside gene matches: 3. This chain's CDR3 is CASSRQGAYYGYTF. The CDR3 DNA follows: TGTGCCAGCAGCCGACAGGGGGCTTACTATGGCTACACCTTC.

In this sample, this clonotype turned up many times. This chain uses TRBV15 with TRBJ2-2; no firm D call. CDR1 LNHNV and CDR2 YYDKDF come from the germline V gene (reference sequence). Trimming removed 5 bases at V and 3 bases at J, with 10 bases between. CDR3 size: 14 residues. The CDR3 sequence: CATSLRADTGELFF. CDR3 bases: TGTGCCACCAGCCTTCGGGCCGACACCGGGGAGCTGTTTTTT.